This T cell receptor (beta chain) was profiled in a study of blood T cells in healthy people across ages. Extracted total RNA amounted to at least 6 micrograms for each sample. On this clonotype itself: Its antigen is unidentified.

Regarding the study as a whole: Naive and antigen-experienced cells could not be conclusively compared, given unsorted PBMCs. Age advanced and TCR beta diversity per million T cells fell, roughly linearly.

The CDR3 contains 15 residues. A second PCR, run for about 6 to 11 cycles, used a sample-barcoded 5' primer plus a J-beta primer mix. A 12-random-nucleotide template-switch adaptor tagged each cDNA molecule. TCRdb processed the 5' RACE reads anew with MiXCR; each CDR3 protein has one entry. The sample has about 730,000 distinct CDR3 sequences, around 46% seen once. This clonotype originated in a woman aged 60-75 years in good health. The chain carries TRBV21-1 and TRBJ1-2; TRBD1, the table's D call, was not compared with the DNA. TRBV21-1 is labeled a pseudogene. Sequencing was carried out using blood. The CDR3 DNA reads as TGTGCCAGCTCAGATCGGGGAGGACAGTGCATCTTATACACCTTC. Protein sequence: CASSDRGGQCILYTF.